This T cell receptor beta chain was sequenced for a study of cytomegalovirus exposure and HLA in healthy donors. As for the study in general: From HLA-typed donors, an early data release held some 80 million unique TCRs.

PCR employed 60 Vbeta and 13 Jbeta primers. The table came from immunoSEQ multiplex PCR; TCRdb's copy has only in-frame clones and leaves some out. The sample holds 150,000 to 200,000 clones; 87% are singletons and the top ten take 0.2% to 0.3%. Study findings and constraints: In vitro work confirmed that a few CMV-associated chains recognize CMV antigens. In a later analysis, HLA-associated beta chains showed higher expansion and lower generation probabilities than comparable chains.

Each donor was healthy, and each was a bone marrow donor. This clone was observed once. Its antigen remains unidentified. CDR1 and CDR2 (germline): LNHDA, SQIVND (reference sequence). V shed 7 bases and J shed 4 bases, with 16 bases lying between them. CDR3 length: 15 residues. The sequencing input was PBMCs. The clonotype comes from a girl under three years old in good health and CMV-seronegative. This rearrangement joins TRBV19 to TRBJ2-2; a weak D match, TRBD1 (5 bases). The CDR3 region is CASKISVGLTGELFF. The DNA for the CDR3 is TGTGCCAGTAAGATTTCGGTGGGGCTCACCGGGGAGCTGTTTTTT.